This is a list of T cell receptor beta chains from one sample in a study of regulatory T cells in long-lasting Graves disease. Via MiXCR, TCRdb re-called the multiplex PCR reads, giving one row per CDR3 protein. The sample lists over 300,000 distinct CDR3 sequences, about 20% occurring once. Sample: peripheral blood mononuclear cells (PBMCs), taken when the disease was refractory, from a patient treated with antithyroid drugs. All receptors derive from a female donor with Graves disease. The CDR3 runs from the conserved cysteine through the conserved F or W. D genes are given only for firm matches. The listing skips clone size in some rows; elsewhere it reads once, few, many or a size class.

CDR3	DNA	D	V	size	J
CASTPDRSTDTQYF	TGTGCCAGCACCCCGGATCGTAGCACAGATACGCAGTATTTT	-	TRBV11-2	few	TRBJ2-3
CASSQEPGHTAYEQYF	TGCGCCAGCAGCCAAGAACCGGGACACACGGCCTACGAGCAGTACTTC	-	TRBV4-1	few	TRBJ2-7
CASSTFRERETQYF	TGTGCCAGCAGCACATTCAGGGAGAGGGAGACCCAGTACTTC	-	TRBV28	many	TRBJ2-5
CASSLGVTPQHF	TGTGCCAGCAGCTTGGGAGTGACGCCCCAGCATTTT	-	TRBV7-9	many	TRBJ1-5
CASSSGQEETQYF	TGTGCCAGCAGTTCTGGACAGGAAGAGACCCAGTACTTC	TRBD1	TRBV28	many	TRBJ2-5
CASSLVLWSEETQYF	TGTGCCAGCAGCTTGGTTCTTTGGAGCGAAGAGACCCAGTACTTC	-	TRBV5-8	many	TRBJ2-5
CASSEASEVFSYGYTF	TGTGCCAGCAGTGAAGCTTCGGAGGTCTTCAGCTATGGCTACACCTTC	-	TRBV2	many	TRBJ1-2
CASSELGRYEQYF	TGCGCCAGCAGTGAGCTAGGAAGATACGAGCAGTACTTC	-	TRBV10-2	-	TRBJ2-7
CASSAGGEVYTEAFF	TGTGCCAGCAGTGCAGGGGGCGAGGTTTACACTGAAGCTTTCTTT	TRBD1	TRBV6-2/TRBV6-3	many	TRBJ1-1
CASSPTGFFQPQHF	TGTGCCAGCTCACCGACAGGGTTTTTTCAGCCCCAGCATTTT	TRBD1	TRBV18	few	TRBJ1-5
CASSRGTGSNEQYF	TGTGCCAGTAGTAGGGGGACAGGGTCAAACGAGCAGTACTTC	TRBD1	TRBV19	-	TRBJ2-7
CASSSTGVPAFF	TGTGCCAGCAGCTCGACAGGGGTGCCGGCTTTCTTT	TRBD1	TRBV11-1	many	TRBJ1-1
CASSQYREGNYGYTF	TGTGCCAGCAGTCAATACAGGGAAGGAAACTATGGCTACACCTTC	-	TRBV28	many	TRBJ1-2
CATSDFAGTEAFF	TGTGCCACCAGTGATTTCGCCGGCACTGAAGCTTTCTTT	-	TRBV24-1	-	TRBJ1-1
CASSTRLSTDTQYF	TGTGCCAGCAGTACCCGGCTCAGCACAGATACGCAGTATTTT	-	TRBV28	few	TRBJ2-3
CASSQNTGLLNSGNTIYF	TGTGCCAGCAGCCAAAACACAGGACTACTCAACTCTGGAAACACCATATATTTT	-	TRBV3-1	-	TRBJ1-3
CSARWKGEFYNSPLHF	TGCAGTGCTAGATGGAAGGGGGAATTCTATAATTCACCCCTCCACTTT	-	TRBV20-1	-	TRBJ1-6
CASSRARFQETQYF	TGTGCCAGCAGCCGCGCCAGGTTTCAAGAGACCCAGTACTTC	-	TRBV12-3/TRBV12-4	many	TRBJ2-5
CASSEAAHFSYEQYF	TGTGCCAGCAGTGAAGCGGCTCACTTTTCCTACGAGCAGTACTTC	-	TRBV2	many	TRBJ2-7
CASIIKPGLAGGELFF	TGCGCCAGCATAATAAAACCGGGACTAGCAGGCGGGGAGCTGTTTTTT	TRBD2	TRBV5-1	-	TRBJ2-2
CASNGYGGGTGELFF	TGCGCCAGCAATGGCTACGGGGGCGGCACCGGGGAGCTGTTTTTT	-	TRBV5-1	-	TRBJ2-2
CASASNRVPNQPQHF	TGTGCCAGTGCAAGCAACAGGGTACCCAATCAGCCCCAGCATTTT	-	TRBV19	-	TRBJ1-5
CASTIKRQVNYEQYF	TGTGCCAGCACCATTAAGAGACAGGTGAACTACGAGCAGTACTTC	-	TRBV28	-	TRBJ2-7
CASSLVRQQSYGYTF	TGTGCCAGCAGCTTAGTCCGTCAACAGAGCTATGGCTACACCTTC	-	TRBV7-9	-	TRBJ1-2
CASSQALTGEAFF	TGTGCCAGCAGCCAAGCACTAACAGGGGAAGCTTTCTTT	-	TRBV3-1	many	TRBJ1-1
CATSDLSDRGRETQYF	TGTGCCACCAGTGATTTGTCCGACAGGGGGAGAGAGACCCAGTACTTC	TRBD1	TRBV24-1	many	TRBJ2-5
CASAPGTGVPDGSTF	TGTGCTAGCGCCCCCGGGACAGGGGTCCCCGATGGGTCCACCTTC	TRBD1	TRBV12-5	many	TRBJ1-2
CASSSGTYMNTEAFF	TGTGCCAGCAGCTCCGGGACATACATGAACACTGAAGCTTTCTTT	-	TRBV7-2	few	TRBJ1-1
CASSLGGGGGQPQHF	TGTGCCAGCAGCTTAGGTGGGGGGGGGGGGCAGCCCCAGCATTTT	-	TRBV7-2	-	TRBJ1-5
CASSLDRVLNSPLHF	TGCGCCAGCAGCTTGGACAGGGTGCTAAATTCACCCCTCCACTTT	-	TRBV5-1	-	TRBJ1-6
CASSHGFKTGLGWFAFF	TGTGCCAGCAGCCATGGCTTTAAAACAGGGCTCGGTTGGTTTGCTTTCTTT	-	TRBV3-1	few	TRBJ1-1
CASTPFGQRSSGNTIYF	TGTGCCAGCACCCCATTCGGACAGCGCAGCTCTGGAAACACCATATATTTT	-	TRBV7-2	many	TRBJ1-3
CSVGEAGSYMETQYF	TGCAGCGTGGGGGAAGCCGGGAGTTATATGGAGACCCAGTACTTC	-	TRBV29-1	many	TRBJ2-5
CASSLEEGPNTGELFF	TGTGCCAGCAGCTTAGAGGAGGGCCCGAACACCGGGGAGCTGTTTTTT	-	TRBV11-3	-	TRBJ2-2
CAWGQFAEQYF	TGTGCCTGGGGACAATTCGCCGAGCAGTACTTC	-	TRBV30	-	TRBJ2-7
CASSLLPGQRNTEAFF	TGTGCCAGTAGCCTCCTACCGGGACAGAGAAACACTGAAGCTTTCTTT	TRBD1	TRBV19	-	TRBJ1-1
CASSLGLGRGTQYF	TGTGCCAGCAGCTTAGGCTTGGGACGGGGGACCCAGTACTTC	-	TRBV13	many	TRBJ2-5
CASSPPTGSNYGYTF	TGTGCCAGCTCACCTCCAACAGGATCTAACTATGGCTACACCTTC	-	TRBV18	many	TRBJ1-2
CASSLQQPWTGETQYF	TGTGCCAGCTCACTTCAACAGCCCTGGACTGGGGAGACCCAGTACTTC	-	TRBV18	-	TRBJ2-5
CASRYQGYTEAFF	TGTGCCAGCAGGTATCAGGGGTATACTGAAGCTTTCTTT	-	TRBV2	few	TRBJ1-1
CSAPGGIRGSSYNSPLHF	TGCAGTGCCCCGGGAGGGATTCGGGGAAGCTCCTATAATTCACCCCTCCACTTT	-	TRBV20-1	-	TRBJ1-6
CASSLRGREGPNYGYTF	TGCGCCAGCAGCTTGAGGGGACGGGAGGGTCCAAACTATGGCTACACCTTC	-	TRBV5-1	many	TRBJ1-2
CASSFARTEAFF	TGTGCCAGCAGCTTCGCGCGTACTGAAGCTTTCTTT	-	TRBV11-2	many	TRBJ1-1
CASSGPSGIGVGTQYF	TGTGCCAGCAGTGGCCCTAGCGGGATCGGGGTGGGGACCCAGTACTTC	TRBD2	TRBV6-1	many	TRBJ2-5
CSVEGVTRWGNIQYF	TGCAGCGTTGAAGGGGTGACTAGGTGGGGAAACATTCAGTACTTC	-	TRBV29-1	-	TRBJ2-4
CASTRDRRNSPLHF	TGTGCCAGCACACGGGACAGACGTAATTCACCCCTCCACTTT	TRBD1	TRBV5-6	once	TRBJ1-6
CAISVGAGSAYEQYF	TGTGCCATCAGTGTAGGGGCAGGGTCGGCCTACGAGCAGTACTTC	-	TRBV10-3	few	TRBJ2-7
CSVGEGVGELFF	TGCAGCGTGGGGGAAGGAGTCGGGGAGCTGTTTTTT	-	TRBV29-1	-	TRBJ2-2
CASRGRTSGETGELFF	TGTGCCAGCAGGGGAAGGACTAGCGGGGAAACCGGGGAGCTGTTTTTT	TRBD2	TRBV12-3/TRBV12-4	many	TRBJ2-2
CASTPKQGNEQYF	TGTGCCAGCACCCCGAAACAGGGAAACGAGCAGTACTTC	-	TRBV6-1	few	TRBJ2-7
CASSLVRSTDTQYF	TGTGCCAGCAGCTTAGTCCGTAGCACAGATACGCAGTATTTT	-	TRBV11-2	once	TRBJ2-3
CASKDWQPQHF	TGTGCCAGCAAGGATTGGCAGCCCCAGCATTTT	-	TRBV6-1	many	TRBJ1-5
CASRPGTSYEQYF	TGTGCCAGCAGGCCCGGGACTAGCTACGAGCAGTACTTC	TRBD2	TRBV28	many	TRBJ2-7
CAWSVGQVRNQETQYF	TGTGCCTGGAGTGTCGGCCAGGTCAGGAACCAAGAGACCCAGTACTTC	-	TRBV30	few	TRBJ2-5
CAWSVPTLGVVPTEAFF	TGTGCCTGGAGTGTTCCCACCCTAGGGGTCGTCCCCACTGAAGCTTTCTTT	-	TRBV30	few	TRBJ1-1
CASSPGLGAVNTEAFF	TGTGCCAGCAGCCCTGGCCTGGGGGCTGTGAACACTGAAGCTTTCTTT	-	TRBV6-1	many	TRBJ1-1